The TCR beta chain described here comes from a study of CD8+CD57+ T cells in acquired aplastic anemia. Study as a whole: Sorted CD4+ plus CD8+ cells gave DNA averaging around 3 ug. General study points: Shared by patients and controls, some 29 CD8+ CDR3s were abundant in patients. For CD8+ Simpson's diversity, patients and controls showed no significant difference.

The authors sequenced patients whose flow cytometry had shown CD8+CD57+ cell expansion. As a group, the patients uniformly had severe acquired aplastic anemia. Concerning this clonotype itself: Its specificity is not known.

Template material for TCR beta VDJ and CDR3 profiling consisted of genomic DNA. TCRdb itself ran the reads through MiXCR, one entry per CDR3 protein. The sample includes about 200,000 distinct CDR3 sequences, 50% to 70% of them seen just once. CDR1 is SEHNR and CDR2 is FQNEAQ in the germline V gene (reference sequence). The CDR3 is 14 residues long. V lost 4 bases, J lost 6 bases, and 15 bases lay in between. This chain connects TRBV7-9 to TRBJ1-1; D remains ambiguous. Sample: sorted CD4+, CD8+, or CD8+CD57+ T cells (not recorded which) from PBMCs. The clonotype was recovered from a human donor with aplastic anemia. The CDR3 here is CASSSAALGAEAFF. CDR3 sequence (DNA): TGTGCCAGCAGCTCAGCAGCCCTCGGGGCTGAAGCTTTCTTT.